The present T cell receptor beta chain was sequenced within a study of T-cell reconstitution after alpha-beta-depleted transplantation in children. V was clipped by 0 bases and J by 2 bases; unmatched bases: 3. CDR3 length equals 15 residues. CDR1 and CDR2 (germline): SGHRS, YFSETQ. This clonotype showed up just a few times. Preparing the TCRbeta library involved the use of unique molecular identifiers. TCRdb itself ran the PCR reads through MiXCR, one entry per CDR3 protein. The data hold 200,000 to 250,000 distinct CDR3 sequences, with roughly 9% observed a single time. The genes are TRBV5-1 and TRBJ2-3; 7 bases are a match to TRBD1. The sequencing here drew on PBMCs from the stem cell graft donor, taken from the stem cell graft. The TCR sequence derives from a human donor who donated a stem cell graft to a child with acute lymphoblastic leukemia. In nucleotides, the CDR3 is TGCGCCAGCAGCTTGGGGGGACAGACCACAGATACGCAGTATTTT. Protein: CASSLGGQTTDTQYF.